The 12 T cell receptor beta chains below were found in one sample sequenced in a study of T-cell memory formation after mild COVID-19 (dated by TCRdb to the early 2020s). Library preparation employed 5' RACE. TCRdb records Illumina NovaSeq 6000 as the sequencer. TCRdb applied fastp at Q25 and MiXCR to the public reads, then kept only in-frame beta chains. Every distinct CDR3 protein forms one entry, paired with its most common genes and DNA. The sample table contains 580,000 or so distinct CDR3 sequences; only one count was recorded for around 15% of them. The biggest ten clones account for roughly 7.8% of the sample. The sequencing input was PBMCs or a T cell subset sorted from them (not recorded which). These receptor sequences come from an adult woman who had mild COVID-19 (a few samples of this study predate the infection). The sample titles of this study are shuffled in the database, so cell type and time point are left out; the donor was told from shared clones.

This clonotype turned up a few times. The chain carries TRBV4-1 and TRBJ2-7; 8 bases agree with TRBD1. V lost 3 bases and J lost 2; bases outside the gene matches: 6. The CDR3 length is 15 residues. Germline CDR1 MGHRA, CDR2 YSYEKL. This CDR3 reads CASSQIPGQAYEQYF. CDR3 nucleotide sequence: TGCGCCAGCAGCCAGATACCGGGACAGGCCTACGAGCAGTACTTC.

This chain connects TRBV7-2 to TRBJ2-3, with D perhaps matching TRBD2 (5 bases). Germline V lookup: CDR1 SGHTA, CDR2 FQGNSA. This CDR3 has 15 amino acids. Trimming stripped 1 base from V and 0 bases from J, with 8 bases between. The CDR3 DNA reads as TGTGCCAGCAGCTTAGGGTGGACTAGCACAGATACGCAGTATTTT. Translated: CASSLGWTSTDTQYF.

This clonotype showed up just a few times. CDR3 in DNA: TGCAGTGCTGGGACAGCGTATAGCAATCAGCCCCAGCATTTT. Its protein product is CSAGTAYSNQPQHF. The chain joins TRBV20-1 to TRBJ1-5; TRBD1 matches 7 bases. The junction had 4 bases not matched to a gene; V was cut back by 5 bases and J by 0 bases. CDR1 is DFQATT, CDR2 SNEGSKA, per germline (reference sequence). This CDR3 spans 14 amino acids.

This rearrangement joins TRBV7-9 to TRBJ1-2; 8 positions agree with TRBD1. This CDR3 region has 15 residues. Germline V gene sequence: CDR1 SEHNR, CDR2 FQNEAQ (reference sequence). The junction had 11 bases not matched to a gene; V was cut back by 6 bases and J by 5 bases. In nucleotides, the CDR3 is TGTGCCAGCAGTCCCGGGACAGGTTTTAAATATGGCTACACCTTC. Translated: CASSPGTGFKYGYTF.

This clonotype has only a few counts. At one end the junction does not follow the germline gene, possibly because of a read error. The rearrangement joins TRBV12-3 or TRBV12-4 to TRBJ2-7; TRBD2 is a possible D gene (6 bases). The CDR3 length is 13 residues. CDR3 sequence reads: CASSLGGGGNQNF. Here the CDR3 DNA reads TGTGCCAGCAGTTTGGGGGGAGGAGGGAATCAGAACTTC.

About this clonotype itself: A much larger clone differs by one base, so this may be a read error. The chain couples TRBV7-8 to TRBJ2-7; D unresolved. With 3 bases removed from V and 2 bases from J, the gap between germline ends came to 5 bases. This CDR3 region has 12 residues. From germline, CDR1 is SGHVS and CDR2 FQNEAQ. CDR3 protein: CASSFETYEQYF. Written as DNA, the CDR3 is TGTGCCAGCAGCTTCGAGACCTACGAGCAGTACTTC.

This clonotype was recorded many times. This chain connects TRBV5-1 to TRBJ1-1; 11 positions agree with TRBD1. CDR3 size: 15 residues. Germline V gene sequence: CDR1 SGHRS, CDR2 YFSETQ. V lost 2 bases to trimming and J lost 4 bases; unmatched junction nucleotides: 4. CDR3 loop: CASSFGTGGTTEAFF. The CDR3 nucleotides read TGCGCCAGCAGCTTCGGGACAGGGGGTACCACTGAAGCTTTCTTT.

Only a few counts were recorded for this clonotype. The CDR3 coding sequence is TGTGCCAGCAGCGTAGGTAGGGGGCAGCGCGAGCAGTACTTC. It specifies CASSVGRGQREQYF. This chain joins TRBV9 and TRBJ2-7; 7 nucleotides match TRBD1. V gave up 0 bases and J gave up 6 bases; unmatched junction bases: 6. The germline gives CDR1 SGDLS, CDR2 YYNGEE. The CDR3 sequence is 14 residues long.

This clonotype was counted many times. The CDR3 nucleotides are TGTGCCAGCAGTTACGGGACAGCCCGCACAGATACGCAGTATTTT. Protein: CASSYGTARTDTQYF. This sequence joins TRBV6-5 and TRBJ2-3; 7 nucleotides line up with TRBD1. CDR3 length: 15 residues. The V gene's germline CDR1 is MNHEY and CDR2 SVGAGI. Trimming removed 2 bases from V and 1 base from J; junction bases left unmatched: 3.

This clonotype was observed a handful of times. The rearrangement links TRBV6-5 to TRBJ2-1; D remains ambiguous. The V end was cut by 2 bases, the J end by 7 bases, with 12 bases between. The CDR3 length is 14 residues. Germline V gene lookup returns CDR1 MNHEY and CDR2 SVGAGI. The CDR3 DNA reads TGTGCCAGCAGTTACCGCTGGGCCCCTAATGAGCAGTTCTTC. Protein product: CASSYRWAPNEQFF.

V usage is TRBV27 and J usage is TRBJ2-5; D not certain. This CDR3 contains 13 residues. V gave up 3 bases and J gave up 4 bases, with 9 bases separating them. Germline loops: CDR1 MNHEY, CDR2 SMNVEV (reference sequence). CDR3 loop: CASSLGRTETQYF. CDR3 nucleotides: TGTGCCAGCAGTTTGGGCCGCACAGAGACCCAGTACTTC.

The chain is built from TRBV5-4 and TRBJ1-1; 7 positions agree with TRBD1. Germline trimming cut 2 bases from V and 3 bases from J; bases unmatched to any gene: 10. The CDR3 spans 16 residues. The germline V gene has CDR1 SGHNT and CDR2 YYREEE (reference sequence). CDR3 amino acids: CASSFRTGSPDTEAFF. CDR3 in DNA: TGTGCCAGCAGCTTCAGGACAGGTAGTCCCGACACTGAAGCTTTCTTT.